A single TCR beta chain is shown here with its context. Its specific antigen is unknown. Read data end 3 residues before the CDR3 end; the end is taken from the germline J gene. Distinct nucleotide sequences in the sample also encode this CDR3. TCR beta CDR3 regions were amplified by multiplex PCR using the immunoSEQ assay from an average of around 1,200 ng genomic DNA per sample. To correct primer bias, the assay used a complete synthetic TCR repertoire to set an amplification baseline. The amplicons were sequenced on the Illumina platform. The original pipeline was this. Sequences were error-corrected by clustering with frequency ratios and a modified nearest-neighbor algorithm and were then analyzed in the immunoSEQ Analyzer with IMGT gene definitions. TCR richness and evenness were averaged over 20 rarefaction repeats at each rarefaction depth, excluding samples with fewer sequences than the depth. V, D and J gene relative abundances were compared between groups with Wilcoxon rank sum tests, applying FDR correction. Blinded duplicates gave an intraclass correlation of under 97% for TCR richness and an average of approximately 83% across roughly 69 gene segments. Here the immuneACCESS table is served through TCRdb, limited to in-frame sequences with V and J called. Missing clones are a known gap in these copies; in checked studies unresolved V genes cover under half, and the rest lacks a known reason. The V and J calls and clone size were taken over from that table, and D and trimming were inferred from the DNA. This sample's listing comprises over 25,000 clones. Approximately 22% of the sample is held by the ten biggest clonotypes.

The sample is drawn from a study of T cells in women clearing cervical HPV infection (dated by TCRdb to 2016 to 2019). General notes on the study: The cases were about 27 women with histologically confirmed HPV16-related CIN3 or worse, and 2 of these cases were invasive cancers. The controls were around 25 women whose single incident HPV16 infection cleared within 12 months with no development of precancer or cancer. Blood from cases was collected at the visit at which the lesion was first identified, whereas blood from controls was collected once infection was no longer detected. For cases, a median interval of roughly 150 days, with an interquartile range of roughly 80 to 210 days, was observed between lesion detection and blood sampling. Because only a few women had HLA typing data, the possibility that HLA type acted as a confounder could not be ruled out. Nested within Costa Rica's Guanacaste HPV Natural History Study, an exploratory proof-of-principle case-control study compared TCR repertoires across cervical HPV16 outcomes. Cases were matched to controls by age within five years and by the year the sample was collected. A median age of almost 35 years was observed in cases versus approximately 38 in controls, and no significant differences in baseline characteristics were found. In the parent cohort, about 10,000 women aged 18 or older were enrolled in Guanacaste, Costa Rica, during 1993 to 1994 and then followed for under nine years. Quality controls consisted of five blinded duplicates per group, for a total of roughly 60 samples made up of approximately 50 participants and some 10 replicates.

Every participant had a single incident cervical HPV16 infection, and women with prevalent HPV16 infections were excluded. Cervical HPV DNA was detected with MY09/MY11 PCR, and genotyping was done with dot-blot hybridization. Approximately 15 mL of heparinized blood were centrifuged, and the buffy coat was split into aliquots, frozen at -30 degrees C, and then kept at -80 degrees C. Genomic DNA was extracted from buffy coat specimens using QIAGEN kits. The CDR3 measures 14 amino acids from cysteine to phenylalanine. Sequencing covers 33 bases of the CDR3, shown here with the frame starting at base 1. Compared with germline, V lacks 3 bases and J lacks 6 bases; bases without a gene match: 3. The germline V gene provides CDR1 SGHAT and CDR2 FQNNGV. Findings and caveats that apply to the study as a whole: TRBV6-7 relative abundance was lower in cases than in controls (around 0.11% versus 0.15%; Bonferroni P = 0.0008). Because T-cell numbers per sample were unknown, differences in richness could reflect varying T-cell content rather than repertoire biology. Cases were distinguished from controls with an estimated AUC of 0.65 to 0.85 by random forest classifiers combining richness and V gene abundances. CIN3+ cases had significantly higher TCR repertoire richness than controls across sequencing depths, but evenness did not differ between the groups. The cross-sectional design could not show whether associations preceded infection or resulted from it; effector/memory subsets and HPV-specific T cells were not isolated.

The source is a woman aged 18 to 75 with a cervical HPV16 infection that either progressed to CIN3+ or cleared (not recorded which). The material sequenced was blood buffy coat. The chain is assembled from TRBV11-2 and TRBJ1-4, with 8 junctional bases fitting TRBD1. The CDR3 here reads CASSFGTGDEKLFF. CDR3 DNA (partial): TGTGCCAGCAGCTTCGGGACAGGAGATGAAAAA.